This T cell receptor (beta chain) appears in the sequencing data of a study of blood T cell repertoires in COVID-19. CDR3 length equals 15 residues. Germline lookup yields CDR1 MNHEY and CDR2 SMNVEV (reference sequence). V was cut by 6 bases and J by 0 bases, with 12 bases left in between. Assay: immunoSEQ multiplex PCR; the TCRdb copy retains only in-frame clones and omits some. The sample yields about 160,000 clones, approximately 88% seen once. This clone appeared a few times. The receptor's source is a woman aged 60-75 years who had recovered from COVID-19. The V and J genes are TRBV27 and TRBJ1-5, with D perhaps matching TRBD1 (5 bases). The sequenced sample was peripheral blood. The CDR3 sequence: CASSNTGYSNQPQHF. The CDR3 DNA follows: TGTGCCAGCAGCAATACAGGTTATAGCAATCAGCCCCAGCATTTT.